The sequence of this T cell receptor (beta chain) was determined in a study of PD-L1 blockade in urothelial cancer. Looking at the study overall: Blood yielded a median of 141,255 T cells per sample.

Overall study results and limits: Expansion of tumor-associated blood clones at 3 weeks was greater in durable-benefit patients.

CDR3 size: 13 residues. Germline V gene data show CDR1 as SQVTM and CDR2 as ANQGSEA. V lost 7 bases to trimming and J lost 2 bases, with 15 bases between them. A remark on this clone: What it binds is not known.

The investigators introduced synthetic TCR analog templates into each PCR as spikes. The table came from immunoSEQ multiplex PCR; TCRdb's copy has only in-frame clones and leaves some out. The sample contains about 72,000 clones, under 90% of which appear only once. Time point described: pretreatment peripheral blood. The chain is built from TRBV29-1 and TRBJ2-7; D is perhaps TRBD1 (5 bases). The origin of this receptor is a man between 65 and 85 years old with urothelial cancer. The source material was PBMCs, sampled around atezolizumab (anti-PD-L1) treatment. CDR3 in amino acids: CSAQRTSAYEQYF. CDR3 nucleotides: TGCAGCGCCCAAAGGACATCTGCCTACGAGCAGTACTTC.